This record looks at one T cell receptor (beta chain) sequence and its context. Antigen unknown. 60 Vbeta and 13 Jbeta primers were used in PCR. Source study methods: In a later analysis, of 70 million to 85 million unique beta chains, roughly 10 million appeared in at least two donors. Measured with immunoSEQ multiplex PCR; TCRdb has only the in-frame clones, and not every one. Clone size and V and J calls were adopted from that table, with D and trimming inferred from the DNA. The table shows about 150,000 clones, with roughly 84% occurring only once. The data derive from a study of cytomegalovirus exposure and HLA in healthy donors. From germline, CDR1 is MGHDK and CDR2 SYGVNS. V gave up 3 bases and J gave up 1 base, with 12 bases separating them. CDR3 length: 15 residues. Points from the study as a whole: A previous analysis found most TCR beta V segments productive roughly 90% or roughly 30% of the time.

This chain uses TRBV25-1 with TRBJ1-2, with D uncertain. The sequence was collected from a boy aged 2-9 years in good health and CMV-seronegative. Material for sequencing was PBMCs. The chain's CDR3 is CASSEAGLYNYGYTF. The CDR3 DNA is TGTGCCAGCAGTGAGGCGGGCCTTTATAACTATGGCTACACCTTC.